These T cell receptor beta chains were read from a single sample in a study of shared clonotypes between healthy human individuals. Assay: immunoSEQ multiplex PCR; the TCRdb copy retains only in-frame clones and omits some. The sample consists of under 1,900,000 clones, about 98.5% of them appearing once. The sequencing sample was made of naive CD4+ T cells sorted from blood. These receptors all stem from a young man in good health. Both conserved end residues are part of each CDR3. Each record gives: J gene, clone size, D gene, V gene, CDR3 DNA, CDR3 protein. The D gene is left open where the match is weak. Clone size, where shown, is once, few, many, or a class for clones that have expanded.

j_gene: TRBJ2-7; abundance: -; d_gene: -; v_gene: TRBV7-9; CDR3nt: TGTGCCAGCAGCTTAGAACTCGGGGTCTCCTACGAGCAGTACTTC; CDR3aa: CASSLELGVSYEQYF
j_gene: TRBJ1-1; abundance: -; d_gene: -; v_gene: TRBV29-1; CDR3nt: TGCAGCGTTGAGAGGGCGGTTGGGGCGGGCACTGAAGCTTTCTTT; CDR3aa: CSVERAVGAGTEAFF
j_gene: TRBJ2-7; abundance: -; d_gene: TRBD1; v_gene: TRBV5-1; CDR3nt: TGCGCCAGCAGCTTGGGGGGACAGAAATCCTACGAGCAGTACTTC; CDR3aa: CASSLGGQKSYEQYF
j_gene: TRBJ2-5; abundance: -; d_gene: -; v_gene: TRBV5-1; CDR3nt: TGCGCCAGCAGCCTCGGGGGCCCGCGTCGGGAGACCCAGTACTTC; CDR3aa: CASSLGGPRRETQYF
j_gene: TRBJ2-7; abundance: -; d_gene: TRBD2; v_gene: TRBV6-1; CDR3nt: TGTGCCAGCAGTGGTAGCGGGATCGTCTACGAGCAGTACTTC; CDR3aa: CASSGSGIVYEQYF
j_gene: TRBJ2-1; abundance: -; d_gene: -; v_gene: TRBV5-1; CDR3nt: TGCGCCAGCAGCCTAGGACCCTACAATGAGCAGTTCTTC; CDR3aa: CASSLGPYNEQFF
j_gene: TRBJ1-1; abundance: -; d_gene: TRBD1; v_gene: TRBV29-1; CDR3nt: TGCAGCGTTCTTAAAGGACAGGGCAACTCTGAAGCTTTCTTT; CDR3aa: CSVLKGQGNSEAFF
j_gene: TRBJ2-7; abundance: once; d_gene: -; v_gene: TRBV19; CDR3nt: TGTGCCAGTAGTGTCACCGGGACTCAATTTTACGAGCAGTACTTC; CDR3aa: CASSVTGTQFYEQYF
j_gene: TRBJ2-7; abundance: -; d_gene: TRBD2; v_gene: TRBV15; CDR3nt: TGTGCCACCAGCAGAGTTCTAGCGGGCTACGAGCAGTACTTC; CDR3aa: CATSRVLAGYEQYF
j_gene: TRBJ1-4; abundance: -; d_gene: -; v_gene: TRBV10-3; CDR3nt: TGTGCCATCAGCAAGGCAACTAATGAAAAACTGTTTTTT; CDR3aa: CAISKATNEKLFF
j_gene: TRBJ2-7; abundance: -; d_gene: -; v_gene: TRBV7-9; CDR3nt: TGTGCCAGCAGCTCACTAGCCGCTTCCGAGCAGTACTTC; CDR3aa: CASSSLAASEQYF
j_gene: TRBJ1-5; abundance: few; d_gene: -; v_gene: TRBV5-1; CDR3nt: TGCGCCAGCAGCTATGGACCGCCCAATCAGCCCCAGCATTTT; CDR3aa: CASSYGPPNQPQHF
j_gene: TRBJ2-2; abundance: -; d_gene: -; v_gene: TRBV5-4; CDR3nt: TGTGCCAGCAGCTTTGGTCGGGAAAGGAGCACCGGGGAGCTGTTTTTT; CDR3aa: CASSFGRERSTGELFF
j_gene: TRBJ2-7; abundance: once; d_gene: -; v_gene: TRBV5-1; CDR3nt: TGCGCCAGCAGCTTGGGAGCAGAGCAGTACTTC; CDR3aa: CASSLGAEQYF
j_gene: TRBJ2-7; abundance: -; d_gene: -; v_gene: TRBV10-1; CDR3nt: TGCCAGGAGGGGGGGAGAGGTTGGTACGAGCAGTACTTC; CDR3aa: CQEGGRGWYEQYF
j_gene: TRBJ2-7; abundance: -; d_gene: -; v_gene: TRBV2; CDR3nt: TGTGCCAGCAGCGGACGTCGGACCTCGCGCCACGAGCAGTACTTC; CDR3aa: CASSGRRTSRHEQYF
j_gene: TRBJ2-7; abundance: -; d_gene: TRBD1; v_gene: TRBV15; CDR3nt: TGTGCCACCAGCATCAAGACAGGGGGCAAAAACGAGCAGTACTTC; CDR3aa: CATSIKTGGKNEQYF
j_gene: TRBJ2-7; abundance: -; d_gene: TRBD1; v_gene: TRBV6-6; CDR3nt: TGTGCCAGCAGTGCTCCCAGGGACAGGCCCCACGAGCAGTACTTC; CDR3aa: CASSAPRDRPHEQYF
j_gene: TRBJ2-5; abundance: -; d_gene: -; v_gene: TRBV21-1; CDR3nt: TGTGCCAGCAGCTCCAGCGGGAGGCAAGAGACCCAGTACTTC; CDR3aa: CASSSSGRQETQYF
j_gene: TRBJ1-5; abundance: -; d_gene: -; v_gene: TRBV28; CDR3nt: TGTGCCAGCAGACCAGACAGGTATCAGCCCCAGCATTTT; CDR3aa: CASRPDRYQPQHF
j_gene: TRBJ2-7; abundance: -; d_gene: -; v_gene: TRBV18; CDR3nt: TGTGCCAGCTCACCAGGGGGCTCAAGCTCCTACGAGCAGTACTTC; CDR3aa: CASSPGGSSSYEQYF
j_gene: TRBJ1-2; abundance: once; d_gene: -; v_gene: TRBV30; CDR3nt: TGTGCCTGGAGGGACGGATATGGCTACACCTTC; CDR3aa: CAWRDGYGYTF
j_gene: TRBJ2-5; abundance: -; d_gene: TRBD2; v_gene: TRBV5-1; CDR3nt: TGCGCCAGCAGCTTGGTTCCTAGCGGGAGAAGGTGGGAGACCCAGTACTTC; CDR3aa: CASSLVPSGRRWETQYF
j_gene: TRBJ2-5; abundance: -; d_gene: -; v_gene: TRBV11-2; CDR3nt: TGTGCCACTCGTAGGGGCTCCGTTGTCTGGGAGACCCAGTACTTC; CDR3aa: CATRRGSVVWETQYF
j_gene: TRBJ2-7; abundance: -; d_gene: -; v_gene: TRBV6-5; CDR3nt: TGTGCCAGCAGCCTACGAGGGTCCTACGAGCAGTACTTC; CDR3aa: CASSLRGSYEQYF
j_gene: TRBJ2-1; abundance: once; d_gene: -; v_gene: TRBV5-1; CDR3nt: TGCGCCAGCAGTACCCCGCCCAACAATGAGCAGTTCTTC; CDR3aa: CASSTPPNNEQFF
j_gene: TRBJ2-3; abundance: -; d_gene: TRBD1; v_gene: TRBV5-6; CDR3nt: TGTGCCAGCAGCCTCCGGGACAGGACGAGTGATACGCAGTATTTT; CDR3aa: CASSLRDRTSDTQYF
j_gene: TRBJ1-1; abundance: -; d_gene: -; v_gene: TRBV27; CDR3nt: TGTGCCAGCCAAAAGGCAGGGCAGAACACTGAAGCTTTCTTT; CDR3aa: CASQKAGQNTEAFF
j_gene: TRBJ2-7; abundance: -; d_gene: TRBD2; v_gene: TRBV7-9; CDR3nt: TGTGCCAGCAGCTCACCACAGACTAGCGGAGCCTACGAGCAGTACTTC; CDR3aa: CASSSPQTSGAYEQYF
j_gene: TRBJ2-1; abundance: -; d_gene: -; v_gene: TRBV5-6; CDR3nt: TGTGCCAGCAGCTTGGACCTTAATGAGCAGTTCTTC; CDR3aa: CASSLDLNEQFF
j_gene: TRBJ2-7; abundance: -; d_gene: -; v_gene: TRBV7-9; CDR3nt: TGTGCCAGCAGCTTAGCGCCCTACGAGCAGTACTTC; CDR3aa: CASSLAPYEQYF